The entry that follows covers one T cell receptor (beta chain) sequence. Other DNA sequences from this sample encode an identical CDR3 as well. The source of the sample is a study of blood T cell repertoires in COVID-19. Across the whole study: Acute and convalescent COVID-19 samples came from the United States, Italy and Spain. In each case, the material was cDNA or gDNA derived from T cells, B-cell-depleted T cells, or PBMCs.

Trimming took off 5 bases at V and 2 bases at J, with 22 bases between the two ends. This CDR3 region has 18 residues. Germline lookup yields CDR1 SGHTA and CDR2 FQGTGA. Per the study methods: Amplification with reference gene primers provided the estimates of nucleated cell counts. The table came from immunoSEQ multiplex PCR; TCRdb's copy has only in-frame clones and leaves some out. V and J calls plus clone size are reproduced from that table; the DNA served to infer D and trimming. The sample includes approximately 300,000 clones, around 89% seen only once; the top ten take 0.75% to 0.9%. This receptor was obtained from a man aged 25-45 years with acute or convalescent COVID-19. V and J are TRBV7-3 and TRBJ1-5; weak D call: TRBD1 (5 bases). The material sequenced was peripheral blood. CDR3 DNA: TGTGCCAGCAGCCCCATACGGGGGACGCCGAGGGGCAATCAGCCCCAGCATTTT. The encoded protein is CASSPIRGTPRGNQPQHF.